The text below deals with one T cell receptor (beta chain). The CDR3 is 16 amino acids. The germline gives CDR1 MNHEY, CDR2 SMNVEV (reference sequence). Trimming at V came to 5 bases and at J to 5 bases, leaving 12 bases not matched to a gene. This sample was taken from a study of cytotoxic CD8 clonotypes in ibrutinib-treated CLL. The table came from immunoSEQ multiplex PCR; TCRdb's copy has only in-frame clones and leaves some out. Found here are some 85,000 clones, approximately 71% of them singletons; the top ten hold 20% to 25%. The TCR comes from a human donor with chronic lymphocytic leukemia. J is TRBJ2-1 and V is TRBV27; 7 bases fit TRBD1. The sample in question was PBMCs, obtained after 24 months of ibrutinib treatment. The CDR3 here is CASSPKHGTANNEQFF. The CDR3 DNA sequence: TGTGCCAGCAGTCCTAAACATGGGACAGCAAACAATGAGCAGTTCTTC.